In its sample, the clone carrying this TCR beta chain was seen a few times. Its antigen remains unknown. V dropped 1 base and J dropped 1 base, with 10 bases sitting between them. CDR3 length equals 15 residues. Germline lookup yields CDR1 MGHRA and CDR2 YSYEKL. The entry originates in a study of beta chain features in type 1 diabetes. The sequenced template was cDNA made from the entire isolated RNA. Sequencing was performed with immunoSEQ multiplex PCR; in TCRdb, only in-frame clones are kept and a portion is missing. The sample lists about 350,000 clones, around 19% occurring once. Study conclusions and caveats: PCR, the amplification step, might favor shorter templates, equally in patients and controls.

Populations obtained by sorting all exceeded 95% purity. Sequencing used naive CD4+ T cells from blood. The chain employs TRBV4-1 and TRBJ1-1; a possible D gene is TRBD1 (5 bases). The source is a woman aged 18-29 years in good health. This CDR3 reads CASSQGSGKNTEAFF. The DNA of the CDR3 is TGCGCCAGCAGCCAAGGCTCAGGGAAGAACACTGAAGCTTTCTTT.